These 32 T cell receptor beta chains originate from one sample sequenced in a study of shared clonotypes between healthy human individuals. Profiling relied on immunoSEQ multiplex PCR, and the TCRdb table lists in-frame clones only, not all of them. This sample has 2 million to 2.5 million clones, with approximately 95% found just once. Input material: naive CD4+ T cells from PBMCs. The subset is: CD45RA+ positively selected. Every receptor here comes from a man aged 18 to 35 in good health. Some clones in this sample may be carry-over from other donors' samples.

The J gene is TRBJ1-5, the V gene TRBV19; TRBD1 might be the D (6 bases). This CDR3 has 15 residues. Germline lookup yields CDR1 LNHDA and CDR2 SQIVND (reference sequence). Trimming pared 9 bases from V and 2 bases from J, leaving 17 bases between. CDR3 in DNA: TGTGCCAGCTCGCCGGGGGCTATTGGCAATCAGCCCCAGCATTTT. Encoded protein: CASSPGAIGNQPQHF.

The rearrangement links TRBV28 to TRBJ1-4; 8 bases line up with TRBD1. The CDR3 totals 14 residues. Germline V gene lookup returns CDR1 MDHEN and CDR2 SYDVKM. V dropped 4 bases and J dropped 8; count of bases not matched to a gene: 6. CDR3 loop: CASSSQGAYEKLFF. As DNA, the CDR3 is TGTGCCAGCAGTTCCCAGGGGGCCTACGAAAAACTGTTTTTT.

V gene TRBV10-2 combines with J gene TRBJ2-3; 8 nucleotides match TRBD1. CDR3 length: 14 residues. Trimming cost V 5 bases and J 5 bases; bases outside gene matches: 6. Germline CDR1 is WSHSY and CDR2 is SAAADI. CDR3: CASSPTGVLDTQYF. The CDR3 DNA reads TGCGCCAGCAGTCCGACAGGGGTGTTAGATACGCAGTATTTT.

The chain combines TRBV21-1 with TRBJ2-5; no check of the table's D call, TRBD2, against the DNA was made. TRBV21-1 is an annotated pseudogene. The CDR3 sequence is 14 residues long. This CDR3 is CASSKARVIETQYF. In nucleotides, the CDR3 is TGTGCCAGCAGCAAAGCTCGGGTAATTGAGACCCAGTACTTC.

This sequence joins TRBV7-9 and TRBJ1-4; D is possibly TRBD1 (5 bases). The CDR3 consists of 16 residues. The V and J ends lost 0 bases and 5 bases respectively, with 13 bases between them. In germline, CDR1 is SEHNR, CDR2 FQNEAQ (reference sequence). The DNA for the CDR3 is TGTGCCAGCAGCTTAGCCGTATCGGGGCTAAATGAAAAACTGTTTTTT. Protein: CASSLAVSGLNEKLFF.

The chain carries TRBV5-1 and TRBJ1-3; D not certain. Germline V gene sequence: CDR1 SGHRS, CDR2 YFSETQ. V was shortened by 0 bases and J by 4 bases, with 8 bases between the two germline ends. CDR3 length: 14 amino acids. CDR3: CASSLGLQGNTIYF. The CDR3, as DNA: TGCGCCAGCAGCTTGGGTTTGCAAGGAAACACCATATATTTT. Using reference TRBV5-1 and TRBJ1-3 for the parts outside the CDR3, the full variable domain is KAGVTQTPRYLIKTRGQQVTLSCSPISGHRSVSWYQQTPGQGLQFLFEYFSETQRNKGNFPGRFSGRQFSNSRSEMNVSTLELGDSALYLCASSLGLQGNTIYFGEGSWLTVV.

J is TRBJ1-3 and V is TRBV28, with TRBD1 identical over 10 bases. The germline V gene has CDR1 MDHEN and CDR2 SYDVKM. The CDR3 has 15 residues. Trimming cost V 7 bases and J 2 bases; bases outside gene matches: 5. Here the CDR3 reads CASKPGQGTGNTIYF. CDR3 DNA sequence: TGTGCCAGCAAACCGGGACAGGGGACTGGAAACACCATATATTTT.

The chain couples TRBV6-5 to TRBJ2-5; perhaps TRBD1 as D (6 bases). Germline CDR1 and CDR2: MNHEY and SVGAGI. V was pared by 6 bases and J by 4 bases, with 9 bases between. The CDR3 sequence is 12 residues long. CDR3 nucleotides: TGTGCCAGCAGCCCCAGGGGAGAGACCCAGTACTTC. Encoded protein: CASSPRGETQYF.

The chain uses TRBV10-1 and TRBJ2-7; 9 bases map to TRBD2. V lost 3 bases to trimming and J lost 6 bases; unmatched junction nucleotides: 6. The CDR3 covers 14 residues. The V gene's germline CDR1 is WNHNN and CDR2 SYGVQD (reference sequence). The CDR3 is CASSEGLAGREQYF. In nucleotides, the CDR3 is TGCGCCAGCAGTGAAGGTCTAGCGGGACGCGAGCAGTACTTC.

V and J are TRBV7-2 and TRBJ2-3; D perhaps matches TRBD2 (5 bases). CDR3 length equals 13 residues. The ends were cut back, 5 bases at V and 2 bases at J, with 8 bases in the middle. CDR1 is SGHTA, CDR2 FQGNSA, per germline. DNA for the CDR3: TGTGCCAGCAGCCGGGGTTTCACAGATACGCAGTATTTT. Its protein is CASSRGFTDTQYF.

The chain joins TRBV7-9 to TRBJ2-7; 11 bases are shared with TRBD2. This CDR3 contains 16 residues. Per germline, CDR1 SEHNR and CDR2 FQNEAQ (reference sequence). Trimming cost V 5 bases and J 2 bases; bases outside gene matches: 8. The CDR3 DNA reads TGTGCCAGCAGCCAAACCCCGGGACTAGCGGCCTACGAGCAGTACTTC. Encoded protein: CASSQTPGLAAYEQYF. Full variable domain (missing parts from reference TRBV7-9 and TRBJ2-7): DTGVSQNPRHKITKRGQNVTFRCDPISEHNRLYWYRQTLGQGPEFLTYFQNEAQLEKSRLLSDRFSAERPKGSFSTLEIQRTEQGDSAMYLCASSQTPGLAAYEQYFGPGTRLTVT.

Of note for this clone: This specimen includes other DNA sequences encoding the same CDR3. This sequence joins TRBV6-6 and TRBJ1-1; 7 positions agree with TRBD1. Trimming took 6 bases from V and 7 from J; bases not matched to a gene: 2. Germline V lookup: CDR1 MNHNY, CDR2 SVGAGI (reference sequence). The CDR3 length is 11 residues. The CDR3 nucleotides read TGTGCCAGCAGCCGGACAGGTGAAGCTTTCTTT. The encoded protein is CASSRTGEAFF.

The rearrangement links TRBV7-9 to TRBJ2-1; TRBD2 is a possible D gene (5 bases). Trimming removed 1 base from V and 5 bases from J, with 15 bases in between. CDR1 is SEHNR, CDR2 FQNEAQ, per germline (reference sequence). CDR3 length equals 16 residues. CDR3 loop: CASSLDRSAADNEQFF. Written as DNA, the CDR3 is TGTGCCAGCAGCTTAGACCGGTCAGCAGCGGACAATGAGCAGTTCTTC. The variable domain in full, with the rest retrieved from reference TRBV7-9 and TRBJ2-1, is DTGVSQNPRHKITKRGQNVTFRCDPISEHNRLYWYRQTLGQGPEFLTYFQNEAQLEKSRLLSDRFSAERPKGSFSTLEIQRTEQGDSAMYLCASSLDRSAADNEQFFGPGTRLTVL.

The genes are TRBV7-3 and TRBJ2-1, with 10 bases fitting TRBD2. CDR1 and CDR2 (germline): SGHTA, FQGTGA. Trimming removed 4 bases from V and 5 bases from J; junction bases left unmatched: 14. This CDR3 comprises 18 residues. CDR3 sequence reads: CASSSFSSGSGADNEQFF. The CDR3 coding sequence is TGTGCCAGCAGCTCGTTCTCTAGCGGGAGCGGAGCAGACAATGAGCAGTTCTTC.

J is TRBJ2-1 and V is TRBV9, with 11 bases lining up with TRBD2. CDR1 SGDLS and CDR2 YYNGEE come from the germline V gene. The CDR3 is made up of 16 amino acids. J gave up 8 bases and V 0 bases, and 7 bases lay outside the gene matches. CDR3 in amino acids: CASSVAASGRIYEQFF. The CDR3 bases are TGTGCCAGCAGCGTAGCGGCTAGCGGGAGGATTTATGAGCAGTTCTTC.

CDR3 region: CASSLDLRQGTPYEQYF. As DNA, the CDR3 is TGTGCCAGCAGCTTGGACCTCCGGCAGGGGACCCCCTACGAGCAGTACTTC. The chain recombines TRBV7-7 with TRBJ2-5; perhaps TRBD1 as D (6 bases). TRBJ2-7 matches the DNA end more closely, so the J call is doubtful. The CDR3 is 17 amino acids. Germline CDR1 is SSHAT and CDR2 is FNYEAQ (reference sequence).

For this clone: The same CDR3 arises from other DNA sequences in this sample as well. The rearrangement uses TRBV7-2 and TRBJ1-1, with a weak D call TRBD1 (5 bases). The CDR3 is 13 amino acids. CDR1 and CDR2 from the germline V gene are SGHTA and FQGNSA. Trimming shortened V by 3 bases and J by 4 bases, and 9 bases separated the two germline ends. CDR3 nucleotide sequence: TGTGCCAGCAGCTTGGGGGGGAGCACTGAAGCTTTCTTT. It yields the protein CASSLGGSTEAFF.

This CDR3 is CAILRDGTDTQYF. As DNA, the CDR3 is TGTGCCATACTCAGGGACGGCACAGATACGCAGTATTTT. J is TRBJ2-3 and V is TRBV25-1, with D perhaps assigned TRBD1 or TRBD2 (5 bases each). In germline, CDR1 is MGHDK, CDR2 SYGVNS. The CDR3 is made up of 13 amino acids. Trimming stripped 10 bases from V and 1 base from J, with 12 bases between. Supplemented by reference TRBV25-1 and TRBJ2-3, the full variable domain reads EADIYQTPRYLVIGTGKKITLECSQTMGHDKMYWYQQDPGMELHLIHYSYGVNSTEKGDLSSESTVSRIRTEHFPLTLESARPSHTSQYLCAILRDGTDTQYFGPGTRLTVL.

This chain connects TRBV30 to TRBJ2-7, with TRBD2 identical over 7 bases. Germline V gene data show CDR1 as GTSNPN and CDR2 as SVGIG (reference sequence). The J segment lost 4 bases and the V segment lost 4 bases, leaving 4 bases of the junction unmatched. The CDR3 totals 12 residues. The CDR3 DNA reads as TGTGCCTGGACTAGCGGTGTATACGAGCAGTACTTC. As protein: CAWTSGVYEQYF. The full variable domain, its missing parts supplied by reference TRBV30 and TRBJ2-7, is SQTIHQWPATLVQPVGSPLSLECTVEGTSNPNLYWYRQAAGRGLQLLFYSVGIGQISSEVPQNLSASRPQDRQFILSSKKLLLSDSGFYLCAWTSGVYEQYFGPGTRLTVT.

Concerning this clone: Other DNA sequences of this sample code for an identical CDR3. CDR3 bases: TGTGCCAGCAGCTTGGACGGGAGTTCCTACAATGAGCAGTTCTTC. As protein: CASSLDGSSYNEQFF. The chain employs TRBV5-4 and TRBJ2-1, with a possible D match to TRBD2 (6 bases). This CDR3 contains 15 residues. The germline V and J ends were trimmed by 0 bases and 1 base, with 8 bases remaining between them. Germline V gene data show CDR1 as SGHNT and CDR2 as YYREEE (reference sequence). Full variable domain (outside the CDR3, taken from reference TRBV5-4 and TRBJ2-1): ETGVTQSPTHLIKTRGQQVTLRCSSQSGHNTVSWYQQALGQGPQFIFQYYREEENGRGNFPPRFSGLQFPNYSSELNVNALELDDSALYLCASSLDGSSYNEQFFGPGTRLTVL.

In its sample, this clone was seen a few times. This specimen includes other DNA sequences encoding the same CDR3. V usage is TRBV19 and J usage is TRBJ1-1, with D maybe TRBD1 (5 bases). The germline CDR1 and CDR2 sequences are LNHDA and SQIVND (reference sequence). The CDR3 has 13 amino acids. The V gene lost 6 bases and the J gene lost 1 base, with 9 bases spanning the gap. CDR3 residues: CASRKGENTEAFF. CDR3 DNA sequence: TGTGCCAGTAGGAAAGGGGAGAACACTGAAGCTTTCTTT.

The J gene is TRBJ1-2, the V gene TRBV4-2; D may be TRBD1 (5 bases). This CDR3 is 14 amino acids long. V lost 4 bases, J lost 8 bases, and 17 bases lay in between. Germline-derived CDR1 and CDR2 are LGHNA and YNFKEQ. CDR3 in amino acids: CASSPLGTLLGYTF. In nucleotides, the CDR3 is TGTGCCAGCAGCCCATTAGGGACTTTATTGGGCTACACCTTC.

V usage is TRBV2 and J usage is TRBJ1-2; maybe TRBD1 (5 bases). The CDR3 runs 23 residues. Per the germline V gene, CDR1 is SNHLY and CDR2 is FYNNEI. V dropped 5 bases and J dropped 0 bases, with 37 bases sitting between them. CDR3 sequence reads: CASSQFYDRDRHRRVGPNYGYTF. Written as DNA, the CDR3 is TGTGCCAGCAGTCAATTTTACGATCGGGACCGCCATCGGCGTGTGGGCCCTAACTATGGCTACACCTTC.

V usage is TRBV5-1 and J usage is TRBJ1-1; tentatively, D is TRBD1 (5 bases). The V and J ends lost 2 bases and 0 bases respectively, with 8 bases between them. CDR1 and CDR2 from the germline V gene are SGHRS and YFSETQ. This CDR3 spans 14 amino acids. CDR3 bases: TGCGCCAGCAGCTTCACAGGTCTGAACACTGAAGCTTTCTTT. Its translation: CASSFTGLNTEAFF.

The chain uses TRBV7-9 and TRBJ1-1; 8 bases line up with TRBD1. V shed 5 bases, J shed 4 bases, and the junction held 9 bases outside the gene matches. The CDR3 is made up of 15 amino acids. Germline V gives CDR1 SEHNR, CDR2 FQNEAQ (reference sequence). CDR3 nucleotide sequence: TGTGCCAGCAGCCTCCAACAGGGGGTAGGCACTGAAGCTTTCTTT. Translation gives CASSLQQGVGTEAFF.

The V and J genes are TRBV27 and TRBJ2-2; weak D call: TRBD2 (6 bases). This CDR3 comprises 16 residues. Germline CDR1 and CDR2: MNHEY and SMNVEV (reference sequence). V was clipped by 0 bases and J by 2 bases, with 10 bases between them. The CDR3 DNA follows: TGTGCCAGCAGTTTATCGCCCGGGGGAAACACCGGGGAGCTGTTTTTT. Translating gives CASSLSPGGNTGELFF.

CDR3 region: CASSLSPDTQYF. In DNA, the CDR3 is TGTGCCAGCAGCTTATCACCAGATACGCAGTATTTT. The chain combines TRBV7-2 with TRBJ2-3; D call uncertain. This CDR3 spans 12 amino acids. Germline-derived CDR1 and CDR2 are SGHTA and FQGNSA. Trimming removed 2 bases at V and 4 bases at J, with 4 bases between.

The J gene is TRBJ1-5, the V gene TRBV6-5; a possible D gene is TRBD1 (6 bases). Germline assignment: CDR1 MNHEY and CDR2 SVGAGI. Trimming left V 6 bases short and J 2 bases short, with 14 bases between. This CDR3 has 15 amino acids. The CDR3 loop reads CASRQGWDGNQPQHF. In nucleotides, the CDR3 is TGTGCCAGCAGGCAGGGGTGGGATGGCAATCAGCCCCAGCATTTT.

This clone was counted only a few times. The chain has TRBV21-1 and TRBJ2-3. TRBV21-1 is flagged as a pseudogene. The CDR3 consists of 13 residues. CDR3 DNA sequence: TGTGCCAGCTTCAGCTCCAACACAGATACGCAGTATTTT. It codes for CASFSSNTDTQYF.

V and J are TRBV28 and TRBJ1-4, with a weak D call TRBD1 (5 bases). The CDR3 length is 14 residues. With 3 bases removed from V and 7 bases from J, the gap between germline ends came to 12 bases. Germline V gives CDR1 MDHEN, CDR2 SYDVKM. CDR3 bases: TGTGCCAGCAGTTTGGCGGGGGTAGGTGAAAAACTGTTTTTT. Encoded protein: CASSLAGVGEKLFF. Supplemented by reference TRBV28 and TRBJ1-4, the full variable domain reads DVKVTQSSRYLVKRTGEKVFLECVQDMDHENMFWYRQDPGLGLRLIYFSYDVKMKEKGDIPEGYSVSREKKERFSLILESASTNQTSMYLCASSLAGVGEKLFFGSGTQLSVL.

As DNA, the CDR3 is TGTGCCACCAGCAGAACCTATTCGAACACCGGGGAGCTGTTTTTT. Encoded protein: CATSRTYSNTGELFF. V usage is TRBV15 and J usage is TRBJ2-2; no clear D gene. Germline CDR1 and CDR2: LNHNV and YYDKDF (reference sequence). Deletions cut 2 bases from V and 0 bases from J, with 7 bases between. The CDR3 has 15 amino acids. Full variable domain (rest looked up from reference TRBV15 and TRBJ2-2): DAMVIQNPRYQVTQFGKPVTLSCSQTLNHNVMYWYQQKSSQAPKLLFHYYDKDFNNEADTPDNFQSRRPNTSFCFLDIRSPGLGDTAMYLCATSRTYSNTGELFFGEGSRLTVL.

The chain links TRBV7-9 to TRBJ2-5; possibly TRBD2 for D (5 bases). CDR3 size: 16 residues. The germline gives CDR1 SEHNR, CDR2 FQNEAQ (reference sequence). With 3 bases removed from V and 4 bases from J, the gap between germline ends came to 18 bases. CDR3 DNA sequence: TGTGCCAGCAGCTTTATAGCGTTTTCCTGGGGAGAGACCCAGTACTTC. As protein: CASSFIAFSWGETQYF.